The sequence of this T cell receptor (beta chain) was determined in a study of blood T cells in healthy people across ages (dated by TCRdb to between 2014 and 2017). Looking at the study overall: In model experiments, template switching captured roughly one uniquely barcoded TCR beta cDNA molecule for every two T cells. Two additional independent replicas of 1 million unique cDNA reads from the same blood draw were analyzed for two donors (one aged 18 to 30 and one aged 80 or older). The donors were split into four age groups: young (average approximately 16 years), middle-aged (nearly 40), aged (more than 60) and long-lived (about 74). To avoid experimental bias, donors of different ages were spread randomly across the sequencing lanes. The study measured age-related changes in TCR beta repertoire diversity using deep sequencing normalized with unique cDNA molecular identifiers.

Library preparation used 5' RACE. The sequencing machine was an Illumina HiSeq 2500. A second roughly 6 to 11 cycle PCR used a sample-barcoded 5' primer and a J-beta primer mix. A unique molecular identifier was introduced onto each TCR beta cDNA molecule by a template-switch 5' adaptor carrying 12 random nucleotides. Each sample yielded at least 3 million CDR3-containing paired-end reads. First-strand cDNA synthesis was performed from all RNA using the Mint cDNA synthesis kit, with priming by a TRBC-specific oligonucleotide. After uracil-DNA glycosylase treatment, a first 18-cycle PCR used universal primers M1SS and BC2_uni_R on all cDNA. The original methods were these. For normalization, 1 million high-quality reads, each with a distinct molecular identifier, were randomly selected from each sample. Instead of being binned into consensus sequences, reads that shared molecular identifiers were thrown out. MiTCR, run with a Q25 quality threshold and the strictest error-elimination algorithm, handled CDR3 identification, clonotype clustering and error correction. A nonparametric unseen species model with Euler transformation was used to estimate lower-bound total TCR beta diversity. TCRdb trimmed the raw reads at Q25, called clones with MiXCR and kept productive beta chains. Rows are combined by CDR3 protein, so each entry shows the most common genes and DNA. The V and J calls reflect TCRdb's pipeline rather than the authors' work. The sample has 700,000 to 1,000,000 distinct CDR3 sequences on record, 44% of them singletons. The ten largest clonotypes hold roughly 18% of the sample.

V drops 0 bases and J drops 4 bases, leaving 9 bases in between. Looking up the germline V gene (reference sequence) yields CDR1 DFQATT and CDR2 SNEGSKA. Including cysteine and phenylalanine, the CDR3 has 14 amino acids. The read is trimmed to its CDR3 DNA, 42 bases read in frame from base 1. The donors were some 36 Caucasian individuals from Russia, aged 6 to 90 years, who were systemically healthy. About 9.8 milliliters of peripheral blood were drawn from each donor into EDTA-treated Vacutainer tubes. Ficoll-Paque density-gradient centrifugation was used to isolate PBMCs, with at least 6 million per sample. Total RNA was extracted from PBMCs with Trizol reagent, with at least 5.5 micrograms obtained per sample. For every donor, flow cytometry on a PBMC aliquot measured the percentage of naive CD45RAhigh/CD27high T cells. Worth noting for this clonotype: Its antigen has not been determined. No much larger clone exists at a distance of one base, and base qualities are not known.

Results and caveats for the whole study, not just this receptor: As age increased, observed TCR beta diversity per million T cells dropped in a roughly linear way, and a significant reduction was already evident by age about 40. Observed TCR beta diversity correlated strongly with the percentage of naive T cells measured by flow cytometry. Because the CMV infection status of the donors was unknown, age-related changes in expanded clonotypes may potentially have been confounded. Estimates of total diversity based on one million sequenced T cells were regarded as lower bounds and as underestimates. Bulk unsorted PBMC profiling prevented conclusive comparison of naive and antigen-experienced compartments. Compared with the aged group, more naive CD4+ T cells, fewer expanded clones and increased TCR diversity were shown by the long-lived group, suggesting age selection.

The TCR comes from a man aged 60 to 75 in good health. Sequencing was performed on blood. Rearrangement joined TRBV20-1 to TRBJ1-4; the D gene identity is not certain. The DNA sequence is TGCAGTGCTAGAGATCGCTTTAATAATGAAAAACTGTTTTTT. Its amino acids are CSARDRFNNEKLFF.